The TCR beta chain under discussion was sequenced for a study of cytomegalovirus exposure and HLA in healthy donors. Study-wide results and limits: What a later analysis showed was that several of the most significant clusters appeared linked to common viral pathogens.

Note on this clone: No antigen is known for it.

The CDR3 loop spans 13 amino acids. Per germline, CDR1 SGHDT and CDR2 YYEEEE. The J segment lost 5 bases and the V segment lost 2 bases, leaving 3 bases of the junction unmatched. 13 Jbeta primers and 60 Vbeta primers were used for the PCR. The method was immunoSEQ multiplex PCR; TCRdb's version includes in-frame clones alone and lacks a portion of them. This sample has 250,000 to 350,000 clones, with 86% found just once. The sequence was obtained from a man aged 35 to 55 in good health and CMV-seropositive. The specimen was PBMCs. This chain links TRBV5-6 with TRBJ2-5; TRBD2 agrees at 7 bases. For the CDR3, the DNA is TGTGCCAGCAGCTTAACTAGCGCGGAGACCCAGTACTTC. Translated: CASSLTSAETQYF.